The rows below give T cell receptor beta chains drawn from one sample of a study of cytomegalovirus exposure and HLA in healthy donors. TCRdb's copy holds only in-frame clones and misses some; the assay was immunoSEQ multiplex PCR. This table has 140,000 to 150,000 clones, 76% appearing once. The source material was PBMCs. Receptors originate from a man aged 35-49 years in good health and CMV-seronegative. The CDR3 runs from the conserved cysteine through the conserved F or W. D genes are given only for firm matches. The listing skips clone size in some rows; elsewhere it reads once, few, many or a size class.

CDR3 DNA: TGTGCCAGCAGCAATACAGGGGTGGTTGTTGAGCAGTTCTTC
CDR3 protein: CASSNTGVVVEQFF
D gene: TRBD1
V gene: TRBV28
clone size: -
J gene: TRBJ2-1

CDR3 DNA: TGTGCCAGCGGGGCGTTGGGAACTGAAGCTTTCTTT
CDR3 protein: CASGALGTEAFF
D gene: -
V gene: TRBV27
clone size: few
J gene: TRBJ1-1

CDR3 DNA: TGCGCCAGCAGTGACCGGGACAGGGTAGCGGTCGGGGAGCTGTTTTTT
CDR3 protein: CASSDRDRVAVGELFF
D gene: TRBD1
V gene: TRBV10-2
clone size: -
J gene: TRBJ2-2

CDR3 DNA: TGCGCCAGCAGCCAAGCGGTCACCGGGGAGCTGTTTTTT
CDR3 protein: CASSQAVTGELFF
D gene: -
V gene: TRBV4-1
clone size: few
J gene: TRBJ2-2

CDR3 DNA: TGTGCCAGCAGTCCTCGAGGGGGGGCGCGGGACTACGAGCAGTACTTC
CDR3 protein: CASSPRGGARDYEQYF
D gene: -
V gene: TRBV6-6
clone size: -
J gene: TRBJ2-7

CDR3 DNA: TGTGCCAGCAGCTTTCACTACGAGCAGTACTTC
CDR3 protein: CASSFHYEQYF
D gene: -
V gene: TRBV5-6
clone size: -
J gene: TRBJ2-7

CDR3 DNA: TGTGCCAGTAGTATGGACAGGGAATACGAGCAGTACTTC
CDR3 protein: CASSMDREYEQYF
D gene: TRBD1
V gene: TRBV19
clone size: few
J gene: TRBJ2-7

CDR3 DNA: TGCGCCAGCAGCCGGGGGGCGGAGACCCAGTACTTC
CDR3 protein: CASSRGAETQYF
D gene: -
V gene: TRBV5-1
clone size: -
J gene: TRBJ2-5

CDR3 DNA: TGCAGCGTTGCCCTAAGCCGGGACAGGTTC
CDR3 protein: CSVALSRDRF
D gene: TRBD1
V gene: TRBV29-1
clone size: -
J gene: TRBJ1-2

CDR3 DNA: TGTGCCAGCAGGGACTATACGTGGCCTAGCGGGGGTCAAGAGACCCAGTACTTC
CDR3 protein: CASRDYTWPSGGQETQYF
D gene: TRBD2
V gene: TRBV11-1
clone size: -
J gene: TRBJ2-5

CDR3 DNA: TGTGCCACCAGCAGAGAGGTCACGGTCATCCAAGAGACCCAGTACTTC
CDR3 protein: CATSREVTVIQETQYF
D gene: -
V gene: TRBV15
clone size: -
J gene: TRBJ2-5

CDR3 DNA: TGTGCCAGCAGCCCCGGGACTAGCGGGAGCGAGCAGTACTTC
CDR3 protein: CASSPGTSGSEQYF
D gene: TRBD2
V gene: TRBV7-6
clone size: -
J gene: TRBJ2-7

CDR3 DNA: TGCGCCAGCAGTCAACTAGCGACTTCCTACGAGCAGTACTTC
CDR3 protein: CASSQLATSYEQYF
D gene: TRBD2
V gene: TRBV5-1
clone size: once
J gene: TRBJ2-7

CDR3 DNA: TGTGCCAGTAGTTTACAGGGGGACAATGAAAAACTGTTTTTT
CDR3 protein: CASSLQGDNEKLFF
D gene: TRBD1
V gene: TRBV19
clone size: -
J gene: TRBJ1-4